This T cell receptor beta chain was captured in a study of control samples from healthy donors and cancer patients. From germline, CDR1 is SGHDT and CDR2 YYEEEE. V shed 4 bases, J shed 5 bases, and the junction held 4 bases outside the gene matches. The CDR3 has 15 residues. The table came from immunoSEQ multiplex PCR; TCRdb's copy has only in-frame clones and leaves some out. This sample yields tens of thousands of clones, of which nearly 90% are seen a single time; 4.5% to 6% belongs to the top ten. The specimen sequenced was blood. The receptor comes from a woman aged 45-60 years in good health. The V gene is TRBV5-6, the J gene TRBJ2-1; 12 positions agree with TRBD2. The CDR3 bases are TGTGCCAGCAGCAGGACTAGCGGGGCCCACAATGAGCAGTTCTTC. As protein: CASSRTSGAHNEQFF.